Listed here is a single T cell receptor beta chain. Its antigen is unknown. Base qualities are not recorded, but no much larger clone differs from it by a single base. V lost 2 bases and J lost 0 bases; the stretch between them is 6 bases long. Including the terminal cysteine and phenylalanine, the CDR3 comprises 14 residues. CDR3 DNA is the only sequence kept; it has 42 bases, read in frame from the first base. The germline V gene (reference sequence) provides CDR1 MNHEY and CDR2 SMNVEV. A case-control design nested within a healthcare worker cohort in London, UK, was used, with weekly nasopharyngeal swab PCR tests and blood sampling performed. Healthcare workers were recruited between 23 and 31 March 2020, during the week of the UK lockdown, and were followed weekly for up to about 16 weeks. This entry is derived from a study of early T cells in non-severe SARS-CoV-2 infection (dated by TCRdb to 2020 to 2023). The study in broad terms: Because TCR sequencing was done on bulk RNA from unsorted whole blood, the alpha and beta chains could not be paired.

Library creation used 5' RACE. Sequencer: NextSeq 500. In the TCR library protocol, unique molecular identifiers were attached to individual cDNA molecules to correct for PCR bias and sequencing error. TCR alpha and beta chains were both sequenced, and the abundances of alpha and beta sequences in each sample were closely correlated with each other. The source study handled its data this way. Decombinator V4 was used to perform V gene, J gene and CDR3 annotation of TCR sequences. Expanded TCRs were defined as changing significantly between any two time points under a Poisson model with p below 0.0001. Abundances of TCRs were expressed as counts per million after normalisation to the total number of TCRs sequenced in each sample. TRAV1-2 paired with TRAJ12, TRAJ20 or TRAJ33 defined MAIT TCRs, while TRAV10 paired with TRAJ18 defined iNKT TCRs. VDJdb, accessed 1 November 2021, was searched for CMV, EBV and SARS-CoV-2 annotated TCRs, excluding TCRs annotated for multiple antigens. The public reads were quality trimmed at Q25 with fastp and then assembled into clones with MiXCR by TCRdb, keeping productive beta chains. Each CDR3 protein appears once, grouped with its most common genes and DNA. The V and J calls and clone size are TCRdb's, not the authors'. The sample table records fewer than 50,000 distinct CDR3 sequences; 5.5% to 8% of these occur just once. The ten largest make up 2.5% to 3% of the sample.

Overall results and qualifications from the work: VDJdb matching was skewed toward anti-spike CD8 responses, so virus-specific expansions were likely underestimated and private and CD4 specificities were missed.

The specimen comprised whole blood, sampled at baseline. The rearranged segments are TRBV27 and TRBJ2-3, with an unclear D gene assignment. This receptor was identified in an adult who was a healthcare worker with PCR-confirmed SARS-CoV-2 infection or an uninfected control (not recorded which). In nucleotide form, the sequence is TGTGCCAGCAGTTTAAGGTATAGCACAGATACGCAGTATTTT. Translated, this gives CASSLRYSTDTQYF.